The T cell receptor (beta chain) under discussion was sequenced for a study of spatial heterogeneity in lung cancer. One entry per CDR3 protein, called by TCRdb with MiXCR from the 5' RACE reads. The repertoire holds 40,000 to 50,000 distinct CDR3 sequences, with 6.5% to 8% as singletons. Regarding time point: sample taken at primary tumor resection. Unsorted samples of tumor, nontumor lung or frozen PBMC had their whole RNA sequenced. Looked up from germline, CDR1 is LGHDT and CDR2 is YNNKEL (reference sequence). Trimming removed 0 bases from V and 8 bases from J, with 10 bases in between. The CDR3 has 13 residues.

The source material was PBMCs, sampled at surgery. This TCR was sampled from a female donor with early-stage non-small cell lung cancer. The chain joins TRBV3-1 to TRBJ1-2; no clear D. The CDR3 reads CASSQDVFQGYTF. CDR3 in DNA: TGTGCCAGCAGCCAAGATGTCTTCCAGGGCTACACCTTC.